This T cell receptor (beta chain) appears in the sequencing data of a study of Ad26.COV2.S vaccination and SARS-CoV-2 variants. About the research overall: Recipients of Ad26.COV2.S got it intramuscularly, once or twice 56 days apart.

The treatment here: roughly 19 received Ad26.COV2.S at low or high dose, single or two shots; 5 received placebo; per-sample allocation not given. Day 63 after the first injection of vaccine or placebo was the sampling time. The CDR3 extends over 20 amino acids. CDR1 and CDR2 (germline): LNHNV, YYDKDF (reference sequence). V lost 8 bases to trimming and J lost 0 bases, with 29 bases between them. Here immunoSEQ multiplex PCR was the method, and the copy in TCRdb shows in-frame clones only, minus some. The sample yields about 400,000 clones, 88% seen once. Here the sequenced sample was peripheral blood, taken in a trial of Ad26.COV2.S vaccine versus placebo. The chain links TRBV15 to TRBJ1-3; perhaps TRBD1 as D (5 bases). The source is a person between 18 and 65 years old who received the Ad26.COV2.S COVID-19 vaccine or a placebo. CDR3 in amino acids: CATGRTVRKEGTSSGNTIYF. The DNA of the CDR3 is TGTGCCACCGGTCGGACCGTCCGCAAAGAGGGGACGAGCTCTGGAAACACCATATATTTT.